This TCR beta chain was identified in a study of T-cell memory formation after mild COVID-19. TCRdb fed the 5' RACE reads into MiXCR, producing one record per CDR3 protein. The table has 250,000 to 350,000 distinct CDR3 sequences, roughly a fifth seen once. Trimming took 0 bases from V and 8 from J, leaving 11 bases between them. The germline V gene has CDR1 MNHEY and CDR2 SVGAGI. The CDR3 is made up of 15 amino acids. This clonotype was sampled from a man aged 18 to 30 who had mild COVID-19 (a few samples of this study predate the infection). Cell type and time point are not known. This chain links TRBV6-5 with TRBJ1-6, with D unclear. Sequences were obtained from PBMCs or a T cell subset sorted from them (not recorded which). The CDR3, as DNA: TGTGCCAGCAGTTACTCGACCGGGATCGATTCACCCCTCCACTTT. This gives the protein CASSYSTGIDSPLHF.